The clone carrying this TCR beta chain has more than one count but fewer than ten. This entry belongs to a study of T cells in Graves' hyperthyroidism and ophthalmopathy. Trimming shortened V by 3 bases and J by 7 bases, and 13 bases separated the two germline ends. The CDR3 totals 15 residues. Germline V gene lookup returns CDR1 LNHDA and CDR2 SQIVND (reference sequence). The diagnostic basis comprised clinical symptoms, serum thyroxine and TRAb, thyroid ultrasound and orbital computed tomography. The blood sample dates from first hyperthyroidism diagnosis, preceding any ophthalmopathy symptoms. The source of the PBMCs was roughly 10 ml of fresh peripheral blood. The CDR3 regions of TCR beta were amplified from RNA transcripts. HTBI primers were the set used in a first-round RT-PCR of the TCR CDR3. TCRdb re-called the multiplex PCR reads with MiXCR, one entry per CDR3 protein. Among about 580,000 distinct CDR3 sequences listed, roughly 14% were seen once.

The chain joins TRBV19 to TRBJ1-6; a weak D match, TRBD1 (5 bases). What was sequenced was blood. This TCR came from a woman in her twenties or thirties with Graves' hyperthyroidism that later progressed to Graves' ophthalmopathy. The CDR3 spells CASSMVAGYNSPLHF. In DNA, the CDR3 is TGTGCCAGTAGTATGGTGGCAGGGTACAATTCACCCCTCCACTTT.